Below, 9 T cell receptor beta chains from the same sample are listed, as sequenced in a study of T-cell reconstitution after alpha-beta-depleted transplantation in children. This sample's TCRbeta library carried unique molecular identifier barcodes. TCRdb re-called the PCR reads with MiXCR, one entry per CDR3 protein. Of about 460,000 distinct CDR3 sequences in the sample, about an eighth were seen once. The sequences come from PBMCs, mostly from graft donor cells, collected 180 days after TCRalphabeta/CD19-depleted stem cell transplant. The receptors derive from a female patient between 2 and 15 years old who had a stem cell transplant for aplastic anemia, so the T cells may come from the graft donor.

The chain uses TRBV29-1 and TRBJ1-1, with a tentative D call TRBD1 (5 bases). V shed 5 bases and J shed 1 base, with 17 bases lying between them. There are 15 residues in the CDR3. Germline-derived CDR1 and CDR2 are SQVTM and ANQGSEA. Here the CDR3 DNA reads TGCAGCGTTAAGCTCGGTGTCAGGGCGAACACTGAAGCTTTCTTT. Its protein is CSVKLGVRANTEAFF. The entire variable domain, with the rest obtained from reference TRBV29-1 and TRBJ1-1, is as follows: SAVISQKPSRDICQRGTSLTIQCQVDSQVTMMFWYRQQPGQSLTLIATANQGSEATYESGFVIDKFPISRPNLTFSTLTVSNMSPEDSSIYLCSVKLGVRANTEAFFGQGTRLTVV.

The sample holds a few counts of this clonotype. The V and J genes are TRBV6-1 and TRBJ2-7, with 7 nucleotides matching TRBD1. The germline V gene has CDR1 MNHNS and CDR2 SASEGT. V was pared by 4 bases and J by 4 bases, with 10 bases of the junction left unmatched. The CDR3 spans 15 residues. This CDR3 reads CASSGSGTDHYEQYF. In DNA, the CDR3 is TGTGCCAGCAGTGGTTCCGGGACAGATCATTACGAGCAGTACTTC.

The rearrangement uses TRBV19 and TRBJ2-4, with TRBD1 identical over 7 bases. V trimming: 3 bases; J trimming: 14 bases; junction bases outside the gene matches: 7. Germline assignment: CDR1 LNHDA and CDR2 SQIVND (reference sequence). This CDR3 comprises 12 residues. CDR3: CASSIARGPKYF. The CDR3 DNA sequence: TGTGCCAGTAGTATTGCGAGGGGGCCAAAGTACTTC.

This chain links TRBV7-2 with TRBJ2-7, with no clear D. CDR1 SGHTA and CDR2 FQGNSA come from the germline V gene. The CDR3 spans 13 residues. V was shortened by 2 bases and J by 5 bases, with 10 bases between the two germline ends. The DNA for the CDR3 is TGTGCCAGCAGCTTATCGTCGACCCACGAGCAGTACTTC. Protein sequence: CASSLSSTHEQYF.

Ten or more counts support this clonotype. The chain has TRBV28 and TRBJ2-3; tentatively, D is TRBD1 (5 bases). Germline values: CDR1 MDHEN, CDR2 SYDVKM. CDR3 length: 16 residues. The V and J ends lost 2 bases and 2 bases respectively, with 14 bases between them. This chain's CDR3 is CASSLRTTSITDTQYF. In nucleotides, the CDR3 is TGTGCCAGCAGTTTAAGGACAACCTCGATCACAGATACGCAGTATTTT.

This clonotype was recorded at least ten times. The chain employs TRBV7-2 and TRBJ1-3, with D perhaps matching TRBD1 (5 bases). V gave up 1 base and J gave up 7 bases, with 14 bases separating them. This CDR3 is built from 15 residues. Looked up from germline, CDR1 is SGHTA and CDR2 is FQGNSA. CDR3 residues: CASSLGDALWNTIYF. Written as DNA, the CDR3 is TGTGCCAGCAGCTTAGGGGACGCGCTCTGGAACACCATATATTTT.

The sample holds many counts of this clonotype. This rearrangement joins TRBV7-2 to TRBJ1-2; maybe TRBD1 (5 bases). The germline CDR1 and CDR2 sequences are SGHTA and FQGNSA. V was clipped by 4 bases and J by 3 bases, with 15 bases between them. This CDR3 is 15 amino acids long. CDR3 in DNA: TGTGCCAGCAGCTGGGGACTTTGGACGGACTATGGCTACACCTTC. It codes for CASSWGLWTDYGYTF.

This rearrangement joins TRBV19 to TRBJ2-7, with 8 bases fitting TRBD2. CDR1 is LNHDA, CDR2 SQIVND, per germline (reference sequence). The CDR3 loop spans 14 amino acids. V was clipped by 5 bases and J by 6 bases; unmatched bases: 9. CDR3: CASSQSGGSLEQYV. The CDR3 DNA reads TGTGCCAGTAGTCAATCGGGAGGGTCTCTCGAGCAGTACGTC.

The genes are TRBV24-1 and TRBJ2-1, with 11 bases identical to TRBD2. This CDR3 comprises 16 residues. CDR1 and CDR2 (germline): KGHDR, SFDVKD. V shed 3 bases and J 7 bases; nucleotides not matched to a gene: 7. CDR3 sequence reads: CATSDPVAGGGNEQFF. CDR3 DNA sequence: TGTGCCACCAGTGATCCCGTAGCGGGAGGGGGAAATGAGCAGTTCTTC.